The entry that follows covers one TCR beta chain sequence. Some clones are missing from TCRdb's copy, which holds only in-frame ones; the method was immunoSEQ multiplex PCR. Among nearly 90,000 clones, around 91% were seen once, and the ten largest hold about 6.3%. The CDR3 has 11 residues. Germline CDR1 MDHEN, CDR2 SYDVKM. V dropped 1 base and J dropped 7 bases, with 5 bases sitting between them. The data were obtained in a study of blood T cell repertoires in COVID-19. Looking at the study overall: The analysed material was cDNA or gDNA that came from T cells, B-cell-depleted T cells, or PBMCs.

The chain recombines TRBV28 with TRBJ2-7; D call uncertain. Specimen: peripheral blood. The sequence was collected from a man aged 18 to 29 with COVID-19, enrolled during active disease. CDR3 bases: TGTGCCAGCAGTTTATCCGGTGAGCAGTACTTC. As protein: CASSLSGEQYF.